In this sample, the clone carrying this T cell receptor (beta chain) turned up once. As processed by the authors: Counts of nucleated cells, estimated from reference gene primer amplification, were obtained. The method was immunoSEQ multiplex PCR; TCRdb's version includes in-frame clones alone and lacks a portion of them. V and J calls and clone size are those listed in that table; D and trimming were worked out from the DNA. The sample has 55,000 to 70,000 clones, roughly 85% seen once. The data are from a study of blood T cell repertoires in COVID-19. Study summary: PBMCs, B-cell-depleted T cells, or T cells were the source of the cDNA or gDNA that made up the material.

V gave up 0 bases and J gave up 4 bases, with 14 bases separating them. This CDR3 is built from 16 residues. CDR1 SGHNT and CDR2 YYREEE come from the germline V gene (reference sequence). Material: peripheral blood. J is TRBJ2-1 and V is TRBV5-4, with a tentative D call TRBD2 (7 bases). The clonotype was recovered from a woman aged 45-59 years with COVID-19, enrolled during active disease. CDR3 region: CASSLGLAGAYNEQFF. DNA for the CDR3: TGTGCCAGCAGCTTGGGCCTTGCGGGGGCGTACAATGAGCAGTTCTTC. The full variable domain, in which reference TRBV5-4 and TRBJ2-1 provide the parts outside the CDR3, is ETGVTQSPTHLIKTRGQQVTLRCSSQSGHNTVSWYQQALGQGPQFIFQYYREEENGRGNFPPRFSGLQFPNYSSELNVNALELDDSALYLCASSLGLAGAYNEQFFGPGTRLTVL.